This T cell receptor beta chain is from a study of T cell clonality in common variable immunodeficiency. V lost 1 base to trimming and J lost 4 bases, with 8 bases between them. Germline V gene data show CDR1 as SEHNR and CDR2 as FQNEAQ (reference sequence). The CDR3 is 14 residues long. TCRdb keeps only in-frame clones here, not all; method: immunoSEQ multiplex PCR. The sample counts around 81,000 clones, none seen once; the ten largest own over 0.7%. About this clone: Its specificity is unknown. The sequence runs out 3 residues before the end of the CDR3; the remainder is reconstructed from the germline J gene.

Overall study results and limits: In common variable immunodeficiency, TCR beta chains reportedly carried fewer deletions and N-nucleotide insertions. TCRbeta clonality was increased in CVID versus healthy controls.

The chain couples TRBV7-9 to TRBJ1-5, with a weak D call TRBD1 (6 bases). This clonotype was obtained from a person between 18 and 75 years old in good health. Sequenced material: peripheral blood mononuclear cells. The CDR3 DNA, read in part, is TGTGCCAGCAGCTTAGGGCAGGGGAATCAGCCC. Its translation is CASSLGQGNQP. The full CDR3 is CASSLGQGNQPQHF.